The rows below give T cell receptor beta chains drawn from one sample of a study of cytomegalovirus exposure and HLA in healthy donors. Clones were read by immunoSEQ multiplex PCR, and TCRdb kept only the in-frame ones, dropping some. The profile shows around 86,000 clones, about 7.6% of them singletons. What was sequenced was PBMCs. All receptors derive from a man over 45 in good health and CMV-seronegative. The CDR3 runs from the conserved cysteine through the conserved F or W. The order of the fields is J gene, clone size, V gene, D gene, CDR3 DNA, CDR3 protein. A D gene is named only where the DNA matches it firmly. Size values are once, few and many counts, or a class for expanded clones, and some rows have none.

j_gene: TRBJ2-6
abundance: few
v_gene: TRBV28
d_gene: NA
CDR3nt: TGTGCCAGCAGTCCCCGCGGGCTCGGGGCCAACGTCCTGACTTTC
CDR3aa: CASSPRGLGANVLTF

j_gene: TRBJ1-2
abundance: NA
v_gene: TRBV30
d_gene: TRBD1
CDR3nt: TGTGCCTGGAGTAGGGACAGGGCTTTCGGCTACACCTTC
CDR3aa: CAWSRDRAFGYTF

j_gene: TRBJ2-7
abundance: NA
v_gene: TRBV28
d_gene: TRBD2
CDR3nt: TGTGCCAGCAGGCTAGCGGGATCCTACGAGCAGTACTTC
CDR3aa: CASRLAGSYEQYF

j_gene: TRBJ2-7
abundance: few
v_gene: TRBV7-9
d_gene: TRBD1
CDR3nt: TGTGCCAGCAGCTTGGGGACAGTTGCCTCCTACGAGCAGTACTTC
CDR3aa: CASSLGTVASYEQYF

j_gene: TRBJ1-2
abundance: NA
v_gene: TRBV5-6
d_gene: NA
CDR3nt: TGTGCCAGCAGCTTGGAGGGCAGGGTGAAGGATGGCTACACCTTC
CDR3aa: CASSLEGRVKDGYTF

j_gene: TRBJ2-7
abundance: NA
v_gene: TRBV6-5
d_gene: TRBD1
CDR3nt: TGTGCCAGCAGTTACTCGATGGGACAGGGCTACGAGCAGTACTTC
CDR3aa: CASSYSMGQGYEQYF

j_gene: TRBJ2-7
abundance: NA
v_gene: TRBV4-3
d_gene: TRBD1
CDR3nt: TGCGCCAGCAGCCAAGAGCTGGGACAGTACGAGCAGTACTTC
CDR3aa: CASSQELGQYEQYF

j_gene: TRBJ2-4
abundance: few
v_gene: TRBV23-1
d_gene: NA
CDR3nt: TGCGCCAGCAGTCAATCTGGCCAGGGCAAAAACATTCAGTACTTC
CDR3aa: CASSQSGQGKNIQYF

j_gene: TRBJ1-5
abundance: few
v_gene: TRBV27
d_gene: NA
CDR3nt: TGTGCCAGCAGTTTATGGGCAGCCTCCCTCGGACAGCCCCAGCATTTT
CDR3aa: CASSLWAASLGQPQHF

j_gene: TRBJ1-2
abundance: few
v_gene: TRBV19
d_gene: NA
CDR3nt: TGTGCCAGTAGTATCGGCCGAGAGGACTATGGCTACACCTTC
CDR3aa: CASSIGREDYGYTF

j_gene: TRBJ2-2
abundance: NA
v_gene: TRBV19
d_gene: NA
CDR3nt: TGTGCCAGTAGTATAGTGCCGAGCCCCACCGGGGAGCTGTTTTTT
CDR3aa: CASSIVPSPTGELFF

j_gene: TRBJ2-1
abundance: NA
v_gene: TRBV5-1
d_gene: TRBD2
CDR3nt: TGCGCCAGCAGCTTGGCAGTAGCGGGGGGGCAGAATGAGCAGTTCTTC
CDR3aa: CASSLAVAGGQNEQFF

j_gene: TRBJ2-2
abundance: few
v_gene: TRBV30
d_gene: NA
CDR3nt: TGTGCCTGGAAAGGCGGGACCAACACCGGGGAGCTGTTTTTT
CDR3aa: CAWKGGTNTGELFF

j_gene: TRBJ1-1
abundance: few
v_gene: TRBV5-1
d_gene: TRBD1
CDR3nt: TGCGCCAGCAGGTGGGGACAGGGGGCCGGCGGGAACACTGAAGCTTTCTTT
CDR3aa: CASRWGQGAGGNTEAFF

j_gene: TRBJ1-6
abundance: NA
v_gene: TRBV28
d_gene: NA
CDR3nt: TGTGCCAGCAGTTTCGACCAGGGTTATAATTCACCCCTCCACTTT
CDR3aa: CASSFDQGYNSPLHF

j_gene: TRBJ2-1
abundance: few
v_gene: TRBV11-2
d_gene: NA
CDR3nt: TGTGCCAGCAGCCCCACAGGGTCCAATGAGCAGTTCTTC
CDR3aa: CASSPTGSNEQFF

j_gene: TRBJ1-5
abundance: NA
v_gene: TRBV30
d_gene: NA
CDR3nt: TGTGCCTGGAATTCCGGGACTTTCGTTAGCAATCAGCCCCAGCATTTT
CDR3aa: CAWNSGTFVSNQPQHF

j_gene: TRBJ1-5
abundance: few
v_gene: TRBV28
d_gene: NA
CDR3nt: TGTGCCAGCAGCGAAAGACGCCAGGGGAATCAGCCCCAGCATTTT
CDR3aa: CASSERRQGNQPQHF

j_gene: TRBJ1-4
abundance: few
v_gene: TRBV9
d_gene: NA
CDR3nt: TGTGCCAGCAGCGTCGGGGATCCAACTAATGAAAAACTGTTTTTT
CDR3aa: CASSVGDPTNEKLFF

j_gene: TRBJ2-7
abundance: many
v_gene: TRBV6-1
d_gene: TRBD1
CDR3nt: TGTGCCAGCAGCAACCTGGACAGGGACGAGCAGTACTTC
CDR3aa: CASSNLDRDEQYF

j_gene: TRBJ2-7
abundance: NA
v_gene: TRBV4-1
d_gene: NA
CDR3nt: TGCGCCAGCAGCCCCCCCCAGAGGATAAACGAGCAGTACTTC
CDR3aa: CASSPPQRINEQYF

j_gene: TRBJ2-2
abundance: few
v_gene: TRBV11-2
d_gene: NA
CDR3nt: TGTGCCAGCAGCTTAGACAGGAACACCGGGGAGCTGTTTTTT
CDR3aa: CASSLDRNTGELFF

j_gene: TRBJ2-7
abundance: NA
v_gene: TRBV12-2
d_gene: NA
CDR3nt: TGTGCAAGTCGCTTAGTCTCGGGGGGGCCTTACGAGCAGTACTTC
CDR3aa: CASRLVSGGPYEQYF

j_gene: TRBJ2-7
abundance: few
v_gene: TRBV7-8
d_gene: NA
CDR3nt: TGTGCCAGCAGCCTTAGCGGAACCTACGAGCAGTACTTC
CDR3aa: CASSLSGTYEQYF

j_gene: TRBJ1-4
abundance: NA
v_gene: TRBV5-5
d_gene: TRBD1
CDR3nt: TGTGCCAGCAGCCCAAATCCCGACAGGGTTGGGGAAAAACTGTTTTTT
CDR3aa: CASSPNPDRVGEKLFF

j_gene: TRBJ2-3
abundance: once
v_gene: TRBV11-2
d_gene: TRBD2
CDR3nt: TGTGCCAGCAGCTCCGGACTAGCGGGAGCCGATACGCAGTATTTT
CDR3aa: CASSSGLAGADTQYF

j_gene: TRBJ2-4
abundance: NA
v_gene: TRBV5-6
d_gene: TRBD1
CDR3nt: TGTGCCAGCAGCTTGTCCGGGACAGGGGGAAACATTCAGTACTTC
CDR3aa: CASSLSGTGGNIQYF

j_gene: TRBJ1-1
abundance: NA
v_gene: TRBV7-8
d_gene: TRBD1
CDR3nt: TGTGCCAGCAGCCCGAGACAGGGGAGGTTAAACACTGAAGCTTTCTTT
CDR3aa: CASSPRQGRLNTEAFF

j_gene: TRBJ2-7
abundance: NA
v_gene: TRBV7-8
d_gene: TRBD1
CDR3nt: TGTGCCAGCAGCCAAGTGGGACAGGGGGCTTACGAGCAGTACTTC
CDR3aa: CASSQVGQGAYEQYF

j_gene: TRBJ1-5
abundance: NA
v_gene: TRBV9
d_gene: TRBD1
CDR3nt: TGTGCCAGCAGCGTAGGACAGGGTAATCAGCCCCAGCATTTT
CDR3aa: CASSVGQGNQPQHF

j_gene: TRBJ1-2
abundance: NA
v_gene: TRBV27
d_gene: NA
CDR3nt: TGTGCCAGCAGACTAACAAGAGTTGGGAACTATGGCTACACCTTC
CDR3aa: CASRLTRVGNYGYTF

j_gene: TRBJ2-7
abundance: few
v_gene: TRBV19
d_gene: TRBD1
CDR3nt: TGTGCCAGTAGTACCCAGGGGGCGCGGCAGTACTTC
CDR3aa: CASSTQGARQYF